Listed below are T cell receptor beta chains from one sample, sequenced in a study of human CD4 T cells and Enterobacteriaceae. The protocol was immunoSEQ multiplex PCR, while the TCRdb copy is restricted to in-frame clones and leaves out a portion. The profile shows some 30,000 clones, roughly four fifths of them singletons. The specimen was memory CD4+ T cells from blood. These receptor sequences come from a human donor in good health. Both conserved end residues are part of each CDR3. The D gene is left open where the match is weak. Only part of the rows carry a size: once, few, many, or a class if the clone is expanded.

d_call: TRBD1
j_call: TRBJ1-5
v_call: TRBV30
clone_size: NA
cdr3_nt: TGTGCCTGGAGTTTTGGGACAGGGGGTAATCAGCCCCAGCATTTT
cdr3_aa: CAWSFGTGGNQPQHF

d_call: NA
j_call: TRBJ2-1
v_call: TRBV6-5
clone_size: NA
cdr3_nt: TGTGCCAGCAGTTACTCGTTCACCCTCTCGGTCCCGAAGGTGTTCTTC
cdr3_aa: CASSYSFTLSVPKVFF

d_call: TRBD1
j_call: TRBJ1-5
v_call: TRBV11-2
clone_size: NA
cdr3_nt: TGTGCCAGCAGCCTCGGACAGGCCCGGAGTCAGCCCCAGCATTTT
cdr3_aa: CASSLGQARSQPQHF

d_call: NA
j_call: TRBJ2-7
v_call: TRBV21-1
clone_size: NA
cdr3_nt: TGTGCCAGCAGCCACCGGGACAGTTTCTACGAGCAGTACTTC
cdr3_aa: CASSHRDSFYEQYF

d_call: TRBD1
j_call: TRBJ1-1
v_call: TRBV28
clone_size: NA
cdr3_nt: TGTGCCAGCAGTTCCAGGGGGCGTTTCTTCGCTGAAGCTTTCTTT
cdr3_aa: CASSSRGRFFAEAFF

d_call: NA
j_call: TRBJ1-1
v_call: TRBV5-1
clone_size: NA
cdr3_nt: TGCGCCAGCAGCCTACGTGAGGGGCACACTGAAGCTTTCTTT
cdr3_aa: CASSLREGHTEAFF

d_call: NA
j_call: TRBJ2-5
v_call: TRBV29-1
clone_size: NA
cdr3_nt: TGCAGCGTTGGTGGCCCCGGAATGCAAGAGACCCAGTACTTC
cdr3_aa: CSVGGPGMQETQYF

d_call: NA
j_call: TRBJ1-3
v_call: TRBV9
clone_size: NA
cdr3_nt: TGTGCCAGCAGCGTAGGTGAAGGCCATGGAAACACCATATATTTT
cdr3_aa: CASSVGEGHGNTIYF

d_call: TRBD1
j_call: TRBJ1-5
v_call: TRBV2
clone_size: NA
cdr3_nt: TGTGCCAGCAGTGACCCCGGGACAGGGGGCTTTCAGCCCCAGCATTTT
cdr3_aa: CASSDPGTGGFQPQHF

d_call: NA
j_call: TRBJ2-7
v_call: TRBV19
clone_size: NA
cdr3_nt: TGTGCCAGTAGTATACTGGACGGGCGTGGCGAGCAGTACTTC
cdr3_aa: CASSILDGRGEQYF

d_call: NA
j_call: TRBJ2-2
v_call: TRBV30
clone_size: NA
cdr3_nt: TGTGCCTGGAGTTTACTTTTCCCCACCGGGGAGCTGTTTTTT
cdr3_aa: CAWSLLFPTGELFF

d_call: NA
j_call: TRBJ1-1
v_call: TRBV21-1
clone_size: NA
cdr3_nt: TGTGCCAGCAGCAAAGGGCAGCAACTCGGGGCTTTCTTT
cdr3_aa: CASSKGQQLGAFF

d_call: NA
j_call: TRBJ1-2
v_call: TRBV6-4
clone_size: NA
cdr3_nt: TGTGCCAGCAGACCCGAAAGTAGTGGGGGCTACACCTTC
cdr3_aa: CASRPESSGGYTF

d_call: NA
j_call: TRBJ2-4
v_call: TRBV20-1
clone_size: NA
cdr3_nt: TGCAGTGCTAAAAAGATAAACATTCAGTACTTC
cdr3_aa: CSAKKINIQYF

d_call: NA
j_call: TRBJ1-5
v_call: TRBV4-1
clone_size: NA
cdr3_nt: TGCGCCAGCAGCCAAGATTGGAGGAAAGCTATTCAGCCCCAGCATTTT
cdr3_aa: CASSQDWRKAIQPQHF

d_call: TRBD1
j_call: TRBJ2-7
v_call: TRBV19
clone_size: once
cdr3_nt: TGTGCCAGTAGTATAGCGGGACAGGGCAGGGGCGAGCAGTACTTC
cdr3_aa: CASSIAGQGRGEQYF

d_call: TRBD2
j_call: TRBJ2-1
v_call: TRBV9
clone_size: NA
cdr3_nt: TGTGCCAGCAGCGTAGGGGGGACTAGCGGGGACAAAGAGCAGTTCTTC
cdr3_aa: CASSVGGTSGDKEQFF

d_call: NA
j_call: TRBJ2-7
v_call: TRBV6-1
clone_size: once
cdr3_nt: TGTGCCAGCAGTGCCAACGGGAGATCGGTTTACGAGCAGTACTTC
cdr3_aa: CASSANGRSVYEQYF

d_call: TRBD1
j_call: TRBJ2-2
v_call: TRBV19
clone_size: NA
cdr3_nt: TGTGCCAGTAGTATCGGACAGGGGTCTTACTACACCGGGGAGCTGTTTTTT
cdr3_aa: CASSIGQGSYYTGELFF

d_call: TRBD1
j_call: TRBJ1-1
v_call: TRBV4-1
clone_size: NA
cdr3_nt: TGCGCCAGCAGCCAAGAAGACGGCAGGGGGTCTCCTGAAGCTTTCTTT
cdr3_aa: CASSQEDGRGSPEAFF

d_call: NA
j_call: TRBJ1-5
v_call: TRBV10-3
clone_size: NA
cdr3_nt: TGTGCCATCAGCCAGACACAGGGTGGGTCGGTCGATCAGCCCCAGCATTTT
cdr3_aa: CAISQTQGGSVDQPQHF

d_call: NA
j_call: TRBJ2-5
v_call: TRBV19
clone_size: NA
cdr3_nt: TGTGCCAGTAGTTCCGGGTCACAAGAGACCCAGTACTTC
cdr3_aa: CASSSGSQETQYF

d_call: NA
j_call: TRBJ2-2
v_call: TRBV5-4
clone_size: few
cdr3_nt: TGTGCCAGCAGAGTGGGGGGGCAGAGGGAGCTGTTTTTT
cdr3_aa: CASRVGGQRELFF

d_call: TRBD1
j_call: TRBJ1-2
v_call: TRBV27
clone_size: NA
cdr3_nt: TGTGCCAGCAGTGGGACAGGGGTAGCTAACTATGGCTACACCTTC
cdr3_aa: CASSGTGVANYGYTF

d_call: TRBD1
j_call: TRBJ2-1
v_call: TRBV13
clone_size: NA
cdr3_nt: TGTGCCAGCAGCTTCGACACGACAGGGCTCGGGAATGAGCAGTTCTTC
cdr3_aa: CASSFDTTGLGNEQFF

d_call: TRBD2
j_call: TRBJ2-5
v_call: TRBV6-5
clone_size: NA
cdr3_nt: TGTGCCAGCAGGTCCAGCGGGAGGTGGGAGACCCAGTACTTC
cdr3_aa: CASRSSGRWETQYF

d_call: NA
j_call: TRBJ2-7
v_call: TRBV11-2
clone_size: once
cdr3_nt: TGTGCCAGCAGCTTAGGAGGGCAGAGGAGCTCCTACGAGCAGTACTTC
cdr3_aa: CASSLGGQRSSYEQYF

d_call: NA
j_call: TRBJ2-2
v_call: TRBV18
clone_size: NA
cdr3_nt: TGTGCCAGCTCACCACCGTTCGGCGTAGGCCCATCCATGACTTACACCGGGGAGCTGTTTTTT
cdr3_aa: CASSPPFGVGPSMTYTGELFF

d_call: TRBD1
j_call: TRBJ2-2
v_call: TRBV5-1
clone_size: few
cdr3_nt: TGCGCCAGCAGCTTGGGACAGGGGGCGACCGGGGAGCTGTTTTTT
cdr3_aa: CASSLGQGATGELFF

d_call: TRBD2
j_call: TRBJ2-7
v_call: TRBV5-4
clone_size: NA
cdr3_nt: TGTGCCAGCAGTTTCCCCGGCGGGACTAGCGGGAGGTACGAGCAGTACTTC
cdr3_aa: CASSFPGGTSGRYEQYF